The present TCR beta chain was sequenced within a study of OX40 agonist ivuxolimab in advanced cancers. Produced via immunoSEQ multiplex PCR; TCRdb's table is partial and in-frame only. Of fewer than 75,000 clones detected, roughly 89% appear once; the ten largest clones hold about 0.76%. Source: CD4+ or CD8+ T cells sorted from blood, taken in a trial of the OX40 agonist ivuxolimab. This sequence originates from an adult with an advanced solid tumor such as melanoma, head and neck, liver or kidney cancer.

The CDR3 spells CASRDRDRSSGNTIYF. CDR3 nucleotides: TGTGCCAGCAGAGACCGGGACAGAAGCTCTGGAAACACCATATATTTT. The chain joins TRBV27 to TRBJ1-3, with TRBD1 matching 7 bases. The CDR3 extends over 16 amino acids. The junction had 8 bases not matched to a gene; V was cut back by 6 bases and J by 0 bases. Germline values: CDR1 MNHEY, CDR2 SMNVEV (reference sequence).